This T cell receptor (beta chain) was sequenced in a study of T cell repertoires in cytomegalovirus infection. Study at large: The study used recently identified HLA-C-restricted and well-studied HLA-B-restricted CMV epitopes. Public TCR beta signature analysis indicated the presence of both CMV infection and matching HLA type.

The junction had 11 bases not matched to a gene; V was cut back by 2 bases and J by 0 bases. The CDR3 is made up of 18 amino acids. CDR1 and CDR2 (germline): SGHTA, FQGNSA. Study results and caveats: Dominating the ex vivo response were TCR beta clonotypes that were CMV-specific and HLA-C-restricted.

TCRdb ran MiXCR on the reads and lists one entry per CDR3 protein. The sample records 150,000 or so distinct CDR3 sequences, 30% to 40% being singletons. This clonotype appeared many times. Its specificity is not known. This chain uses TRBV7-2 with TRBJ2-3, with 7 bases that match TRBD1. This specimen consisted of CD8+ T cells from cultured PBMCs, obtained from culture after CMV antigen stimulation. The clonotype was recovered from a human donor in good health (CMV status not recorded). Some clones in this sample may be carry-over from other donors' samples. CDR3 region: CASSLKKETGTSTDTQYF. The CDR3 nucleotides are TGTGCCAGCAGCTTAAAAAAAGAGACAGGGACAAGCACAGATACGCAGTATTTT.